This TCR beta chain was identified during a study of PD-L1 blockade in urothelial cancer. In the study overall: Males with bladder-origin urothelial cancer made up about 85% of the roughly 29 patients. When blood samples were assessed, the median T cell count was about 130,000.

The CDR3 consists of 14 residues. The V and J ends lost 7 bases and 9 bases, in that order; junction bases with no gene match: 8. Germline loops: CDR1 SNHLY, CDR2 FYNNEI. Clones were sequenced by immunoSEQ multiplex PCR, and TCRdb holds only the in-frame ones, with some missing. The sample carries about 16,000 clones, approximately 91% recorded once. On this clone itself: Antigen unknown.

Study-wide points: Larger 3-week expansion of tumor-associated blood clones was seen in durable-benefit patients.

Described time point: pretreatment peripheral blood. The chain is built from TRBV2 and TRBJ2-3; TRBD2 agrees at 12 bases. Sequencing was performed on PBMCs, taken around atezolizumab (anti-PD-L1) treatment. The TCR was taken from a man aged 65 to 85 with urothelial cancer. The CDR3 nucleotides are TGTGCCAGCACGGCTAGCGGGGGGGCGGTAACGCAGTATTTT. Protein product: CASTASGGAVTQYF.